Shown below are 27 T cell receptor beta chains from a single sample sequenced in a study of T cell responses to AZD1222 COVID-19 vaccine. Sequencing was performed with immunoSEQ multiplex PCR; in TCRdb, only in-frame clones are kept and a portion is missing. The sample has 150,000 to 200,000 clones, less than 90% seen once. Material: peripheral blood, obtained on day 0 of AZD1222 vaccination. These receptors all stem from an adult in good health.

This rearrangement joins TRBV2 to TRBJ1-5; D uncertain. The CDR3 length is 12 residues. V was pared by 9 bases and J by 7 bases, with 13 bases between. Germline loops: CDR1 SNHLY, CDR2 FYNNEI. As DNA, the CDR3 is TGTGCCAGTGAGGACGGGGTGCAGCCCCAGCATTTT. It codes for CASEDGVQPQHF.

The chain combines TRBV7-2 with TRBJ2-7; D is uncertain. Germline loops: CDR1 SGHTA, CDR2 FQGNSA. V was clipped by 1 base and J by 3 bases, with 10 bases between them. CDR3 size: 14 residues. The CDR3 coding sequence is TGTGCCAGCAGCTTAGTTAGGAGAGACTACGAGCAGTACTTC. Translated, it gives CASSLVRRDYEQYF.

The chain joins TRBV19 to TRBJ1-4; 8 bases agree with TRBD1. Germline-derived CDR1 and CDR2 are LNHDA and SQIVND (reference sequence). J gave up 0 bases and V 4 bases, and 1 base lay outside the gene matches. The CDR3 runs 15 residues. The CDR3 DNA reads as TGTGCCAGTAGTACGGGACAGGCAACTAATGAAAAACTGTTTTTT. It encodes CASSTGQATNEKLFF.

This sequence joins TRBV28 and TRBJ2-7; D possibly uses TRBD1 or TRBD2 (5 bases each). Trimming took 5 bases from V and 1 from J, leaving 15 bases between them. CDR3 length equals 15 residues. The germline V gene encodes CDR1 MDHEN and CDR2 SYDVKM. The CDR3 nucleotides read TGTGCCAGCAGTGGCCCCCGGGACGGATCCTACGAGCAGTACTTC. This translates into CASSGPRDGSYEQYF. Complete variable domain (other parts from reference TRBV28 and TRBJ2-7): DVKVTQSSRYLVKRTGEKVFLECVQDMDHENMFWYRQDPGLGLRLIYFSYDVKMKEKGDIPEGYSVSREKKERFSLILESASTNQTSMYLCASSGPRDGSYEQYFGPGTRLTVT.

This chain links TRBV15 with TRBJ1-1, with D possibly matching TRBD1 (5 bases). The CDR3 runs 15 residues. The germline CDR1 and CDR2 sequences are LNHNV and YYDKDF (reference sequence). V lost 0 bases, J lost 4 bases, and 12 bases lay in between. CDR3 nucleotide sequence: TGTGCCACCAGCAGAGAATGGGGGATAGGCACTGAAGCTTTCTTT. Its protein product is CATSREWGIGTEAFF.

The chain uses TRBV12-3 or TRBV12-4 and TRBJ2-7, with D perhaps TRBD1 or TRBD2 (5 bases each). This CDR3 region has 13 residues. Between the trimmed V and J ends, which lost 3 bases and 11 bases, there was a span of 17 bases. Here the CDR3 DNA reads TGTGCCAGCAGTTTTCCGGAGGACGGGACGAAGTACTTC. Translating gives CASSFPEDGTKYF.

The chain is built from TRBV19 and TRBJ2-7, with D perhaps matching TRBD2 (5 bases). The CDR3 loop spans 14 amino acids. CDR1 and CDR2 from the germline V gene are LNHDA and SQIVND (reference sequence). The germline V and J ends were trimmed by 5 bases and 6 bases, with 17 bases remaining between them. This CDR3 is CASSEGIGRVEQYF. DNA of the CDR3: TGTGCCAGTAGTGAGGGTATAGGTCGGGTCGAGCAGTACTTC.

The CDR3 protein is CASSQGGGALNGNTIYF. Here the CDR3 DNA reads TGTGCCAGCAGCCAAGGAGGGGGCGCATTGAATGGAAACACCATATATTTT. The V call is TRBV4-2, the J call TRBJ1-3; 7 bases line up with TRBD1. V was pared by 1 base and J by 3 bases, with 9 bases of the junction left unmatched. Germline CDR1 reads LGHNA; CDR2 reads YNFKEQ. The CDR3 runs 17 residues.

This clone was recorded once. V is TRBV29-1 and J is TRBJ2-5, with D unclear. This CDR3 contains 13 residues. Germline lookup yields CDR1 SQVTM and CDR2 ANQGSEA. Trimming took off 3 bases at V and 5 bases at J, with 13 bases between the two ends. The CDR3 here is CSVEAPGRETQYF. The CDR3 DNA is TGCAGCGTTGAGGCCCCTGGCAGGGAGACCCAGTACTTC.

A remark on this clone: Other DNA variants within this sample encode the same CDR3. The chain uses TRBV5-1 and TRBJ1-4; possible D gene TRBD1, 6 bases. The CDR3 runs to 14 residues. V lost 1 base, J lost 6 bases, and 10 bases lay in between. CDR1 is SGHRS and CDR2 is YFSETQ in the germline V gene. The chain's CDR3 is CASSLTGTDEKLFF. The CDR3 coding sequence is TGCGCCAGCAGCTTGACAGGGACCGATGAAAAACTGTTTTTT.

This clone was counted between two and nine times. Other DNA sequences in this specimen translate into the identical CDR3. The CDR3 sequence: CASSVGVYNEQFF. In nucleotides, the CDR3 is TGTGCCAGCAGCGTAGGAGTTTACAATGAGCAGTTCTTC. This chain joins TRBV9 and TRBJ2-1, with no clear D. The CDR3 length is 13 residues. Trimming shortened V by 0 bases and J by 4 bases, and 5 bases separated the two germline ends. Germline V lookup: CDR1 SGDLS, CDR2 YYNGEE.

The chain employs TRBV28 and TRBJ2-4, with 13 bases fitting TRBD2. Germline CDR1 and CDR2: MDHEN and SYDVKM. V lost 4 bases, J lost 8 bases, and 8 bases stayed unmatched. CDR3 length: 16 amino acids. CDR3 region: CASSSKTSGGRDIQYF. CDR3 DNA: TGTGCCAGCAGTTCAAAGACTAGCGGGGGGAGGGACATTCAGTACTTC.

This clone occurred once. The rearrangement uses TRBV19 and TRBJ1-1; D is uncertain. Germline CDR1 reads LNHDA; CDR2 reads SQIVND (reference sequence). The CDR3 covers 14 residues. Trimming took off 2 bases at V and 1 base at J, with 8 bases between the two ends. CDR3 in amino acids: CASSITVENTEAFF. For the CDR3, the DNA is TGTGCCAGTAGTATAACAGTCGAGAACACTGAAGCTTTCTTT.

In its sample, this clone was seen once. The rearrangement uses TRBV18 and TRBJ1-1; TRBD1 agrees at 8 bases. Losses at the gene ends were 2 bases for V and 0 bases for J; bases not matched to a gene: 5. This CDR3 contains 16 residues. In germline, CDR1 is KGHSH, CDR2 LQKENI. CDR3 in amino acids: CASSPKPQGVNTEAFF. CDR3 bases: TGTGCCAGCTCACCAAAACCACAGGGGGTGAACACTGAAGCTTTCTTT.

This chain links TRBV6-2 or TRBV6-3 with TRBJ2-1; TRBD1 is a possible D gene (7 bases). V lost 5 bases and J lost 10, with 12 bases in between. The CDR3 consists of 12 residues. Germline CDR1 is MNHEY and CDR2 is SVGEGT. The CDR3 sequence: CASSHRGGEQFF. For the CDR3, the DNA is TGTGCCAGCAGTCACAGGGGAGGCGAGCAGTTCTTC.

The chain is built from TRBV9 and TRBJ2-5; 9 bases agree with TRBD2. V lost 3 bases and J lost 4; bases outside the gene matches: 4. CDR3 length equals 14 residues. The germline V gene encodes CDR1 SGDLS and CDR2 YYNGEE. CDR3 sequence reads: CASSGLAGPETQYF. The CDR3 DNA sequence: TGTGCCAGCAGCGGTCTAGCGGGGCCAGAGACCCAGTACTTC. The entire variable domain, with the rest obtained from reference TRBV9 and TRBJ2-5, is as follows: DSGVTQTPKHLITATGQRVTLRCSPRSGDLSVYWYQQSLDQGLQFLIQYYNGEERAKGNILERFSAQQFPDLHSELNLSSLELGDSALYFCASSGLAGPETQYFGPGTRLLVL.

This rearrangement joins TRBV12-3 or TRBV12-4 to TRBJ1-4; the D is unclear. The CDR3 spans 13 residues. Trimming took 10 bases from V and 8 from J, leaving 17 bases between them. The CDR3 here is CATMRNGKEKLFF. For the CDR3, the DNA is TGTGCCACCATGAGAAATGGAAAAGAAAAACTGTTTTTT.

This clone was detected once. The chain joins TRBV30 to TRBJ2-5, with D unclear. CDR1 and CDR2 from the germline V gene are GTSNPN and SVGIG (reference sequence). Trimming removed 3 bases from V and 5 bases from J, with 19 bases in between. The CDR3 is 15 residues long. CDR3 protein: CAWRAAASREETQYF. The CDR3 bases are TGTGCCTGGAGGGCCGCCGCCTCCCGCGAGGAGACCCAGTACTTC.

This chain joins TRBV4-2 and TRBJ1-2; 11 bases match TRBD1. This CDR3 is built from 15 residues. Germline values: CDR1 LGHNA, CDR2 YNFKEQ. The V segment lost 6 bases and the J segment 2 bases; nucleotides outside the gene matches: 5. CDR3 amino acids: CASRPGQGGNYGYTF. CDR3 in DNA: TGTGCCAGCAGACCGGGACAGGGGGGGAACTATGGCTACACCTTC.

The count of this clone is one. This chain connects TRBV18 to TRBJ1-5, with D unclear. CDR1 and CDR2 from the germline V gene are KGHSH and LQKENI. The CDR3 is 13 amino acids. V shed 4 bases and J shed 2 bases, with 6 bases lying between them. The CDR3 DNA follows: TGTGCCAGCTCACGGAGTCGCAATCAGCCCCAGCATTTT. This encodes CASSRSRNQPQHF. Together with reference TRBV18 and TRBJ1-5, the CDR3 gives the full variable domain: NAGVMQNPRHLVRRRGQEARLRCSPMKGHSHVYWYRQLPEEGLKFMVYLQKENIIDESGMPKERFSAEFPKEGPSILRIQQVVRGDSAAYFCASSRSRNQPQHFGDGTRLSIL.

The V call is TRBV3-1 (or the pseudogene TRBV3-2), the J call TRBJ2-7, with D unresolved. V was trimmed by 1 base and J by 6 bases, leaving 7 bases between them. The germline V gene has CDR1 LGHDT and CDR2 YNNKEL (reference sequence). The CDR3 consists of 12 residues. Written as DNA, the CDR3 is TGTGCCAGCAGCCAAGGAGCGCCCGAGCAGTACTTC. Amino acid sequence: CASSQGAPEQYF.

This clone was observed a single time. The chain carries TRBV28 and TRBJ1-5, with D tentatively TRBD1 (6 bases). V lost 7 bases, J lost 2 bases, and 15 bases lay in between. Per the germline V gene, CDR1 is MDHEN and CDR2 is SYDVKM. The CDR3 has 15 residues. The CDR3 region is CASTLTGRGNQPQHF. CDR3 coding DNA: TGTGCCAGCACCCTCACAGGGAGGGGCAATCAGCCCCAGCATTTT.

This chain links TRBV30 with TRBJ2-5, with 10 bases that match TRBD2. This CDR3 is built from 14 residues. The V segment lost 2 bases and the J segment 1 base; nucleotides outside the gene matches: 1. Germline V gene data show CDR1 as GTSNPN and CDR2 as SVGIG (reference sequence). The CDR3 coding sequence is TGTGCCTGGAGTCTAGCGGGGGTCCAAGAGACCCAGTACTTC. Translation gives CAWSLAGVQETQYF.

The rearrangement joins TRBV19 to TRBJ2-6, with D possibly being TRBD1 or TRBD2 (6 bases each). The CDR3 runs to 14 residues. Trimming left V 10 bases short and J 1 base short, with 11 bases between. Germline values: CDR1 LNHDA, CDR2 SQIVND (reference sequence). The CDR3 spells CATGGGSGANVLTF. For the CDR3, the DNA is TGTGCCACCGGAGGGGGGTCTGGGGCCAACGTCCTGACTTTC. The variable domain in full, with the rest retrieved from reference TRBV19 and TRBJ2-6, is DGGITQSPKYLFRKEGQNVTLSCEQNLNHDAMYWYRQDPGQGLRLIYYSQIVNDFQKGDIAEGYSVSREKKESFPLTVTSAQKNPTAFYLCATGGGSGANVLTFGAGSRLTVL.

The V gene is TRBV28, the J gene TRBJ1-5, with a tentative D call TRBD1 (5 bases). Looked up from germline, CDR1 is MDHEN and CDR2 is SYDVKM. V was cut by 6 bases and J by 6 bases, with 24 bases left in between. The CDR3 has 17 residues. The CDR3 DNA follows: TGTGCCAGCAGATCTACTGGGGGTCTTCGCGGGAGTCAGCCCCAGCATTTT. Its protein product is CASRSTGGLRGSQPQHF. Full variable domain (remainder filled in from reference TRBV28 and TRBJ1-5): DVKVTQSSRYLVKRTGEKVFLECVQDMDHENMFWYRQDPGLGLRLIYFSYDVKMKEKGDIPEGYSVSREKKERFSLILESASTNQTSMYLCASRSTGGLRGSQPQHFGDGTRLSIL.

V and J are TRBV5-4 and TRBJ2-5; TRBD1 matches 7 bases. Trimming at V came to 0 bases and at J to 7 bases, leaving 6 bases not matched to a gene. The germline gives CDR1 SGHNT, CDR2 YYREEE (reference sequence). This CDR3 is built from 14 residues. For the CDR3, the DNA is TGTGCCAGCAGCTTGGGGACAGGCGAAGGGACCCAGTACTTC. This encodes CASSLGTGEGTQYF.

The chain links TRBV11-2 to TRBJ2-1; the D is unclear. The germline gives CDR1 SGHAT, CDR2 FQNNGV. The CDR3 runs 14 residues. With 5 bases removed from V and 1 base from J, the gap between germline ends came to 9 bases. This chain's CDR3 is CASSAMRSYNEQFF. CDR3 sequence (DNA): TGTGCCAGCAGCGCCATGAGATCCTACAATGAGCAGTTCTTC.